This T cell receptor beta chain was sequenced during a study of CD8 T cells in Susac syndrome. The CDR3 is 12 amino acids. Trimming shortened V by 3 bases and J by 5 bases, and 9 bases separated the two germline ends. Germline V lookup: CDR1 SQVTM, CDR2 ANQGSEA. CD8+ and CD4+ blood T cells underwent TCR beta sequencing. The multiple sclerosis controls consisted of treatment-naive patients with relapsing-remitting disease, either stable or active. Negative isolation yielded CD4+ and CD8+ T cells, and FACS enriched TEMRA cells. Roughly 0.45 to 1 ug RNA was reverse transcribed with random hexamers. TCRdb used MiXCR to reprocess the immunoSEQ multiplex PCR reads, holding one entry per CDR3 protein. Altogether approximately 200,000 distinct CDR3 sequences are present, 95% being singletons, with the ten largest covering approximately 0.082%.

The receptor was derived from a human donor with multiple sclerosis. The V gene is TRBV29-1, the J gene TRBJ2-3; possibly TRBD2 for D (5 bases). Sequencing used CD4+ T cells from PBMCs. CDR3 DNA sequence: TGCAGCGTTGATAGCGCGTTAGATACGCAGTATTTT. It specifies CSVDSALDTQYF.